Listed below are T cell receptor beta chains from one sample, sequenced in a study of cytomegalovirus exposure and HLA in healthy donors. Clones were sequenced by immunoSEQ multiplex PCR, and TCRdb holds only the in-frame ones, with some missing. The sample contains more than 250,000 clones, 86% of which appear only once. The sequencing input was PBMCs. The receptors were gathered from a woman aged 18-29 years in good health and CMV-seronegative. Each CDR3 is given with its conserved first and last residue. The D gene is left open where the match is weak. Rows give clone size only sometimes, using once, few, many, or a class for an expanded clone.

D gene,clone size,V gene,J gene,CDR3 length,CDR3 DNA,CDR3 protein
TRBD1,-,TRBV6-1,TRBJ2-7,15,TGTGCCAGCAGCCTCTTTAAAGGACAGGCCTACGAGCAGTACTTC,CASSLFKGQAYEQYF
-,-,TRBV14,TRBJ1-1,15,TGTGCCAGCAGCCATTTCCGGGACATTCGTACTGAAGCTTTCTTT,CASSHFRDIRTEAFF
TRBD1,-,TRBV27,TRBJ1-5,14,TGTGCCAGCGGCAGGACAGGCAGCAATCAGCCCCAGCATTTT,CASGRTGSNQPQHF
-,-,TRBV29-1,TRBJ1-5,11,TGCAGCGTTGAAGATACGGGAGCCCAGCATTTT,CSVEDTGAQHF
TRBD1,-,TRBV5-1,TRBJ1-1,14,TGCGCCAGCAGCTTGGACAGGGGGAACACTGAAGCTTTCTTT,CASSLDRGNTEAFF
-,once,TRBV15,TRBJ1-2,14,TGTGCCACCAGCGAAGGGGGTGCTAACTATGGCTACACCTTC,CATSEGGANYGYTF
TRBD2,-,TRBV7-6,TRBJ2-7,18,TGTGCCAGCAGCCAACAACCTAGCGGGAGCCCGAGCTCCTACGAGCAGTACTTC,CASSQQPSGSPSSYEQYF
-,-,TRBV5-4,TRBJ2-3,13,TGTGCCAGCAGCTTAGTAGGAGCAGATACGCAGTATTTT,CASSLVGADTQYF
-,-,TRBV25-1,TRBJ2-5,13,TGTGCCAGCAGGAGCCCAGGTCAAGAGACCCAGTACTTC,CASRSPGQETQYF
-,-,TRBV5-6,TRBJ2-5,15,TGTGCCAGCAGCCTGGAGGGACATCGACAAGAGACCCAGTACTTC,CASSLEGHRQETQYF
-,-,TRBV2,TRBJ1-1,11,TGTGCCAGCAGCGAAATCCCAGAAGCTTTCTTT,CASSEIPEAFF
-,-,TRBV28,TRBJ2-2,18,TGTGCCAGCAGTTTATTCCCAGGGCCCGTCGCGAACACCGGGGAGCTGTTTTTT,CASSLFPGPVANTGELFF
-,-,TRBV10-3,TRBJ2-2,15,TGTGCCATCAGTGAGTCGGAAAGTGGACTTTGGGAGCTGTTTTTT,CAISESESGLWELFF
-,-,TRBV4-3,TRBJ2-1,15,TGCGCCAGCAGCCAAGAAGGGAGTCTGAACAATGAGCAGTTCTTC,CASSQEGSLNNEQFF
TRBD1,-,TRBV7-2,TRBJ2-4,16,TGTGCCAGCAGCTCGCCCGCCGGGACAGGGGTAAACATTCAGTACTTC,CASSSPAGTGVNIQYF
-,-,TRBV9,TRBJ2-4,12,TGTGCCAGCAGCGCCGGGGAAAACATTCAGTACTTC,CASSAGENIQYF
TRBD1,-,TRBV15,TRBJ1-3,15,TGTGCCACCAGCACCCGACAGGGATGGGGTAACACCATATATTTT,CATSTRQGWGNTIYF
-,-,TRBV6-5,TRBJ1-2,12,TGTGCCAGCAGTGACCCGACATCCTCCCTCGTCTTC,CASSDPTSSLVF
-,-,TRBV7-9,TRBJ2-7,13,TGTGCCAGCAGCCTCGGGAACTCCTACGAGCAGTACTTC,CASSLGNSYEQYF
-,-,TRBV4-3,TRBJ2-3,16,TGCGCCAGCAGCCAAGATTCTTCCGGGGTCACAGATACGCAGTATTTT,CASSQDSSGVTDTQYF
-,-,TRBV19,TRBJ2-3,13,TGTGCCAGTCGCGGGCAAAGCACAGATACGCAGTATTTT,CASRGQSTDTQYF
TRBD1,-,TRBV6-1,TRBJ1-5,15,TGTGCCAGCAGGGGACAGGTCGGGGGCAATCAGCCCCAGCATTTT,CASRGQVGGNQPQHF
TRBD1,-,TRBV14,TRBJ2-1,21,TGTGCCAGCAGCCAAGATTGGGGGCCACAGGGGGGATCCGGGCTCTACAATGAGCAGTTCTTC,CASSQDWGPQGGSGLYNEQFF
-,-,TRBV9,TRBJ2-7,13,TGTGCCAGCATGGATCCGGGGAGCTACGAGCAGTACTTC,CASMDPGSYEQYF
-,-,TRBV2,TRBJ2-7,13,TGTGCCAGCAGTGTTAATGCAGGGCGCGAGCAGTACTTC,CASSVNAGREQYF
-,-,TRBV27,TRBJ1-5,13,TGTGCCAGCAGTTTGTCCAGGAATCAGCCCCAGCATTTT,CASSLSRNQPQHF
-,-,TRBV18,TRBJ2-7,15,TGTGCCAGCTCACCAAATGACAGGCGCTCCTACGAGCAGTACTTC,CASSPNDRRSYEQYF
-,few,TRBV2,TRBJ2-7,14,TGTGCCAGCAGTACGGGACTCTCCGCGGGGGAGCAGTACTTC,CASSTGLSAGEQYF
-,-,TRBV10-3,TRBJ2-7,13,TGTGCCATCAATGGCGGCGGAAACTACGAGCAGTACTTC,CAINGGGNYEQYF
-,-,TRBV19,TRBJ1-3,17,TGTGCCAGTAACTTCCACCCGATTAGGAGGGGAGGAAACACCATATATTTT,CASNFHPIRRGGNTIYF
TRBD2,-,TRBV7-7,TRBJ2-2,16,TGTGCCAGCAGCCTCGGGACTAGCGGCAACACCGGGGAGCTGTTTTTT,CASSLGTSGNTGELFF
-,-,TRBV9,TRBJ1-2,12,TGTGCCAGCAGCGTAGCAGGGGTCGGCTACACCTTC,CASSVAGVGYTF
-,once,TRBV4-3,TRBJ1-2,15,TGCGCCAGCAGCCAAGTGGTGGGGGGGCCCTATGGCTACACCTTC,CASSQVVGGPYGYTF
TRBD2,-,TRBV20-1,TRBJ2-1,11,TGCAAAGCGGGGTACTACAATGAGCAGTTCTTC,CKAGYYNEQFF
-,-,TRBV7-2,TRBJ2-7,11,TGTGCCAGCAGCTTTTCTTACGAGCAGTACTTC,CASSFSYEQYF
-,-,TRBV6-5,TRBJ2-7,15,TGTGCCAGCAGTTACTCGGCGGGATTCTCCTACGAGCAGTACTTC,CASSYSAGFSYEQYF
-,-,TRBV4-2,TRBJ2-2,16,TGTGCCAGCAGCCAAGATCCCTCGTGGAACACCGGGGAGCTGTTTTTT,CASSQDPSWNTGELFF
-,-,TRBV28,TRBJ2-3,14,TGTGCCAGCCAGAACCGGGAGTATGGAGATACGCAGTATTTT,CASQNREYGDTQYF
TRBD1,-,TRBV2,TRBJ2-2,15,TGTGCCAGCAGAACCGGGACAGCGAACACCGGGGAGCTGTTTTTT,CASRTGTANTGELFF
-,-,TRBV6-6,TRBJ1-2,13,TGTGCCAGCCAGATAACACCAGAGCGAGGCTACACCTTC,CASQITPERGYTF
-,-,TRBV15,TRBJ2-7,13,TGTGCCACCAGCAGAGTTTCCGGCTACGAGCAGTACTTC,CATSRVSGYEQYF
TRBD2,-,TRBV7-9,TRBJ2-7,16,TGTGCCAGCAGCCCCGCTAGCGGGAGATCAACCTACGAGCAGTACTTC,CASSPASGRSTYEQYF
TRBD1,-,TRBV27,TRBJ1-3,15,TGTGCCAGCAGCCTGACAGGGAACTCTGGAAACACCATATATTTT,CASSLTGNSGNTIYF
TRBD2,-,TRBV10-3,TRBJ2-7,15,TGTGCCATCAGTGAATTGGGCGGGAGTTTGTCCGAGCAGTACTTC,CAISELGGSLSEQYF
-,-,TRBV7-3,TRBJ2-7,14,TGTGCCAGCAGCTACAGGACAGATTCCTACGAGCAGTACTTC,CASSYRTDSYEQYF
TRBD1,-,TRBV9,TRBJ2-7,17,TGTGCCAGCAGCTTTCCCCTAGGGGGCGTTAGCTCCTACGAGCAGTACTTC,CASSFPLGGVSSYEQYF
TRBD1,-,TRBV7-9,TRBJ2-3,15,TGTGCCAGCAGGATAGCAGGGGGAGGCACAGATACGCAGTATTTT,CASRIAGGGTDTQYF
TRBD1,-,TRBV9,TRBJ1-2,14,TGTGCCAGCAGCGACATCGACAGGGGCTATGGCTACACCTTC,CASSDIDRGYGYTF
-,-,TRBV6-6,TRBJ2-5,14,TGTGCCAGCAGTTCCCACAGCGGGCTAGAGACCCAGTACTTC,CASSSHSGLETQYF